This TCR beta chain derives from a study of control samples from healthy donors and cancer patients. Trimming stripped 5 bases from V and 2 bases from J, with 8 bases between. Germline V gene lookup returns CDR1 SNHLY and CDR2 FYNNEI. The CDR3 is 13 residues long. TCRdb's copy holds only in-frame clones and misses some; the assay was immunoSEQ multiplex PCR. The sample carries approximately 160,000 clones, about 91% recorded once. This receptor was obtained from a woman aged 40 to 50 in good health. The chain recombines TRBV2 with TRBJ2-3, with D possibly being TRBD2 (5 bases). The sequenced sample was blood. The CDR3 is CASSIGITDTQYF. The CDR3 nucleotides are TGTGCCAGCAGTATCGGGATCACAGATACGCAGTATTTT.